These T cell receptor beta chains were read from a single sample in a study of cytomegalovirus exposure and HLA in healthy donors. Data came from immunoSEQ multiplex PCR; TCRdb stores just in-frame clones and leaves some out. The data hold 95,000 to 100,000 clones, with over 70% observed a single time. The sample comprised PBMCs. The receptors shown here come from a man aged 45 to 65 in good health and CMV-seronegative. Both conserved end residues are part of each CDR3. Fields, in order: D gene, clone size, J gene, V gene, CDR3 protein, CDR3 DNA. The D gene is left open where the match is weak. Only part of the rows carry a size: once, few, many, or a class if the clone is expanded.

D: TRBD1; size: -; J: TRBJ2-1; V: TRBV5-1; CDR3: CASSIDRDYEQFF; DNA: TGCGCCAGCAGCATCGACAGGGATTATGAGCAGTTCTTC
D: -; size: -; J: TRBJ1-2; V: TRBV5-1; CDR3: CASSPGGSLHYGYTF; DNA: TGCGCCAGCAGCCCAGGAGGTAGCCTTCACTATGGCTACACCTTC
D: -; size: -; J: TRBJ1-1; V: TRBV6-5; CDR3: CASSYGTWDTEAFF; DNA: TGTGCCAGCAGTTACGGGACATGGGACACTGAAGCTTTCTTT
D: TRBD2; size: -; J: TRBJ2-7; V: TRBV18; CDR3: CASSPGGTSGSYEQYF; DNA: TGTGCCAGCTCACCGGGTGGGACTAGCGGGTCCTACGAGCAGTACTTC
D: TRBD2; size: -; J: TRBJ2-7; V: TRBV7-2; CDR3: CASTPRGGPYEQYF; DNA: TGTGCCAGCACCCCCCGCGGGGGTCCCTACGAGCAGTACTTC
D: -; size: -; J: TRBJ1-1; V: TRBV10-1; CDR3: CASSELAGGTEAFF; DNA: TGCGCCAGCAGTGAATTGGCCGGAGGTACTGAAGCTTTCTTT
D: TRBD2; size: -; J: TRBJ2-7; V: TRBV27; CDR3: CASSLSGTSGAYEQYF; DNA: TGTGCCAGCAGTTTATCCGGGACTAGCGGGGCCTACGAGCAGTACTTC
D: -; size: -; J: TRBJ2-1; V: TRBV28; CDR3: CASSVGAGIDYNEQFF; DNA: TGTGCCAGCAGTGTAGGGGCGGGAATAGATTACAATGAGCAGTTCTTC
D: -; size: -; J: TRBJ2-5; V: TRBV27; CDR3: CASSSGRRTQETQYF; DNA: TGTGCCAGCAGTTCTGGTAGGAGAACCCAAGAGACCCAGTACTTC
D: TRBD2; size: -; J: TRBJ2-5; V: TRBV7-2; CDR3: CASIPRASGSETQYF; DNA: TGTGCCAGCATCCCCAGGGCTAGCGGGAGTGAGACCCAGTACTTC
D: -; size: -; J: TRBJ2-7; V: TRBV5-6; CDR3: CASSSDSYEQYF; DNA: TGTGCCAGCAGTTCTGACAGCTACGAGCAGTACTTC
D: -; size: -; J: TRBJ2-7; V: TRBV5-1; CDR3: CASSSTGLEYEQYF; DNA: TGCGCCAGCAGCTCAACAGGGTTAGAATACGAGCAGTACTTC
D: TRBD1; size: once; J: TRBJ1-1; V: TRBV28; CDR3: CASRQQGETEAFF; DNA: TGTGCCAGCAGGCAACAGGGGGAAACTGAAGCTTTCTTT
D: -; size: -; J: TRBJ2-1; V: TRBV5-1; CDR3: CASSLTSTPGEVRRQFF; DNA: TGCGCCAGCAGCTTAACGTCAACCCCCGGGGAAGTTCGAAGGCAGTTCTTC
D: -; size: few; J: TRBJ2-7; V: TRBV28; CDR3: CASSLAFSSYEQYF; DNA: TGTGCCAGCAGTCTGGCCTTCAGCTCCTACGAGCAGTACTTC
D: TRBD1; size: few; J: TRBJ2-7; V: TRBV30; CDR3: CAWRKGQGATEQYF; DNA: TGTGCCTGGAGAAAAGGACAGGGGGCAACCGAGCAGTACTTC
D: TRBD1; size: -; J: TRBJ1-2; V: TRBV18; CDR3: CASSPSGTGGPDYGYTF; DNA: TGTGCCAGCTCACCTTCCGGGACAGGGGGCCCTGACTATGGCTACACCTTC
D: TRBD1; size: -; J: TRBJ1-4; V: TRBV28; CDR3: CASTTGANGKLFF; DNA: TGTGCCAGCACAACAGGGGCGAACGGAAAACTGTTTTTT
D: TRBD2; size: -; J: TRBJ2-4; V: TRBV6-1; CDR3: CASSSGGVGKNIQYF; DNA: TGTGCCAGCAGTTCCGGGGGGGTAGGCAAAAACATTCAGTACTTC
D: TRBD1; size: -; J: TRBJ1-4; V: TRBV19; CDR3: CASSRDRAGEKLFF; DNA: TGTGCCAGTAGTAGGGACAGGGCAGGTGAAAAACTGTTTTTT
D: TRBD1; size: -; J: TRBJ1-6; V: TRBV29-1; CDR3: CSVRRDRNSPLHF; DNA: TGCAGCGTCCGCCGGGACAGGAATTCACCCCTCCACTTT
D: TRBD1; size: -; J: TRBJ1-2; V: TRBV4-3; CDR3: CASSSRTGGSYGYTF; DNA: TGCGCCAGCAGCTCGAGGACAGGGGGCAGCTATGGCTACACCTTC
D: -; size: -; J: TRBJ1-4; V: TRBV5-1; CDR3: CASSSRTPEEKLFF; DNA: TGCGCCAGCAGCTCTAGGACACCAGAGGAAAAACTGTTTTTT
D: TRBD1; size: -; J: TRBJ2-7; V: TRBV18; CDR3: CASSPGQGPREQYF; DNA: TGTGCCAGCTCACCGGGACAGGGGCCGAGGGAGCAGTACTTC